The source of this TCR beta chain is a study of T cell responses to AZD1222 COVID-19 vaccine. Study outcomes and limitations: In a largely white British group with more females than males, clonal diversity was possibly underestimated.

A remark on this clone: The antigen is undetermined.

Germline assignment: CDR1 SGHTA and CDR2 FQGNSA. V was shortened by 3 bases and J by 6 bases, with 9 bases between the two germline ends. CDR3 size: 13 residues. Data came from immunoSEQ multiplex PCR; TCRdb stores just in-frame clones and leaves some out. This sample has roughly 120,000 clones, with more than 70% found just once. The receptor's source is an adult who received the AZD1222 COVID-19 vaccine. The V call is TRBV7-2, the J call TRBJ2-1; perhaps TRBD1 as D (6 bases). Specimen: peripheral blood, collected 28 days after the second AZD1222 dose. CDR3 DNA sequence: TGTGCCAGCAGCTTCATCAGGGGCAATGAGCAGTTCTTC. It yields the protein CASSFIRGNEQFF.